The clone carrying this T cell receptor beta chain appeared a few times. The data originate from a study of blood T cell repertoires in COVID-19. Sequenced by immunoSEQ multiplex PCR; TCRdb stores in-frame clones only, minus some. Counted here are some 450,000 clones, 88% occurring once; the ten biggest clones make up around 12%. The germline V gene has CDR1 KGHSH and CDR2 LQKENI. CDR3 length: 15 residues. V was clipped by 3 bases and J by 3 bases; unmatched bases: 4. Sequencing was carried out using peripheral blood. The chain links TRBV18 to TRBJ2-2; 7 nucleotides align to TRBD1. The clonotype originates from a woman aged 45-60 years with COVID-19, enrolled during active disease. In DNA form, the CDR3 reads TGTGCCAGCTCACCCGGGACAGAAGACACCGGGGAGCTGTTTTTT. Encoded protein: CASSPGTEDTGELFF.